Listed below are T cell receptor beta chains from one sample, sequenced in a study of PD-1 blockade in classical Hodgkin lymphoma. Clones were read by immunoSEQ multiplex PCR, and TCRdb kept only the in-frame ones, dropping some. This sample has roughly 15,000 clones; roughly 80% occur once, and the top ten carry approximately 24%. This material consisted of peripheral blood mononuclear cells (PBMCs), taken at baseline. The receptors shown here come from a human donor with classical Hodgkin lymphoma. Each CDR3 is given with its conserved first and last residue. D genes are given only for firm matches. Clone size, where shown, is once, few, many, or a class for clones that have expanded.

TGTGCCAGCAGTACCTACGAGCAGTACTTC CASSTYEQYF 10 . TRBJ2-7 . TRBV6-1
TGTGCCAGTTACAGGGAGAACACCGGGGAGCTGTTTTTT CASYRENTGELFF 13 . TRBJ2-2 . TRBV5-8
TGTGCCATCAGGGAAGGACAGAACACCGGGGAGCTGTTTTTT CAIREGQNTGELFF 14 . TRBJ2-2 . TRBV10-3
TGCGCCAGCAGCCTCGAGGGGGAACCGGGACAGCCCCAGCATTTT CASSLEGEPGQPQHF 15 . TRBJ1-5 . TRBV5-1
TGTGCCAGCAGCTTTAGCGGGGGCCGGACCGATACGCAGTATTTT CASSFSGGRTDTQYF 15 few TRBJ2-3 TRBD2 TRBV11-1
TGCAGCGTTGGTTCGCCGAGCAACGACTATGGCTACACCTTC CSVGSPSNDYGYTF 14 . TRBJ1-2 . TRBV29-1
TGTGCCAGCAGCTTAGGAGGGTATGGCTACACCTTC CASSLGGYGYTF 12 . TRBJ1-2 . TRBV7-8
TGCGCCAGCAGCTTGGATTCTGGACAGCTGTATGGCTACACCTTC CASSLDSGQLYGYTF 15 . TRBJ1-2 . TRBV5-1
TGTGCCAGCACCGCTCAAGTGGAGAGGGGCTATGGCTACACCTTC CASTAQVERGYGYTF 15 . TRBJ1-2 . TRBV9
TGTGCCAGCAGCTTGAAAGGGGTTCGTAGCACTGAAGCTTTCTTT CASSLKGVRSTEAFF 15 . TRBJ1-1 . TRBV5-4
TGTGCCAGCAGCTTTATACAGGGGGTGGGTCTCGACACGCAGTATTTT CASSFIQGVGLDTQYF 16 . TRBJ2-3 TRBD1 TRBV7-8
TGTGCCAGTAGCCCACTAGCGGGGGTCGCCAATGAGCAGTTCTTC CASSPLAGVANEQFF 15 . TRBJ2-1 TRBD2 TRBV19
TGTGCCATCAGTAGGGAGACGGGGGGACAGCCCCAGCATTTT CAISRETGGQPQHF 14 . TRBJ1-5 . TRBV10-3
TGTGCCAGCAGCCCCCCGGGACAGCTGTACGAGCAGTACTTC CASSPPGQLYEQYF 14 . TRBJ2-7 TRBD1 TRBV13
TGTGCCAGTAGTGGGTTCTCTGGAAACACCATATATTTT CASSGFSGNTIYF 13 . TRBJ1-3 . TRBV19
TGTGCCAGCAGCATACCCGGGACAGGGGTCTATGGCTACACCTTC CASSIPGTGVYGYTF 15 . TRBJ1-2 TRBD1 TRBV5-6
TGTGCCTGGACTTTTGGGTCCGTCTCCTACAATGAGCAGTTCTTC CAWTFGSVSYNEQFF 15 . TRBJ2-1 . TRBV30
TGCAGCCCTCAAATCGTGGGGGAAGCTTTCTTT CSPQIVGEAFF 11 . TRBJ1-1 . TRBV29-1
TGTGCCAGCAGTGATAGCGGGGGTCACAATGAGCAGTTCTTC CASSDSGGHNEQFF 14 . TRBJ2-1 TRBD2 TRBV6-4
TGTGCCAGCAGTTTACGCGACTGGACAGGGGAGCGGGTCTTC CASSLRDWTGERVF 14 . TRBJ2-1 TRBD1 TRBV27
TGTGCCAGCAGGAGATCAGGGGATACTAATGAAAAACTGTTTTTT CASRRSGDTNEKLFF 15 once TRBJ1-4 . TRBV28
TGTGCCAGCAGCTCCAGGGGCGGCGAGGTCTACGAGCAGTACTTC CASSSRGGEVYEQYF 15 . TRBJ2-7 . TRBV7-2
TGCGCCAGCAGCTTGGGCGGGGCGAACACCGGGGAGCTGTTTTTT CASSLGGANTGELFF 15 . TRBJ2-2 . TRBV5-1
TGTGCCAGCAGCCTCAGACAGGGAGGGGACTACGAGCAGTACTTC CASSLRQGGDYEQYF 15 . TRBJ2-7 . TRBV7-2
TGCGCCAGCAGCGGGACAGGGGGCAATCAGCCCCAGCATTTT CASSGTGGNQPQHF 14 . TRBJ1-5 TRBD1 TRBV5-1
TGCGCCAGCAGCCCCAATCCAATGACTAGCGGGGGGCTGAGCACAGATACGCAGTATTTT CASSPNPMTSGGLSTDTQYF 20 medium-sized TRBJ2-3 TRBD2 TRBV5-1
TGCAGCATAGGACAGGGAGGTGAAAAACTGTTTTTT CSIGQGGEKLFF 12 . TRBJ1-4 TRBD1 TRBV29-1
TGTGCCAGCAGCTTACCAGGACAGGCCTCCTACGAGCAGTACTTC CASSLPGQASYEQYF 15 . TRBJ2-7 TRBD1 TRBV7-9
TGCGCCAGCAGCTTGGGGTCAGCGGAGGCTAATGGCTACACCTTC CASSLGSAEANGYTF 15 . TRBJ1-2 . TRBV5-1
TGTGCCAGCAGCACGCCTAGCGGGGGACACTATGAGCAGTACTTC CASSTPSGGHYEQYF 15 . TRBJ2-7 TRBD2 TRBV27
TGCGCCAGCAGCTCTCCGGGACAGAAAGGCTACACCTTC CASSSPGQKGYTF 13 . TRBJ1-2 TRBD1 TRBV5-1
TGTGCCAGCAGTTTGGCTTTCGGCGAGCAGTACTTC CASSLAFGEQYF 12 . TRBJ2-7 . TRBV28
TGTGCCAGCACCTCGACAGAAAACACCGGGGAGCTGTTTTTT CASTSTENTGELFF 14 . TRBJ2-2 . TRBV6-4
TGTGCCAGCAGTTTATCAGGAGGCTACGAGCAGTACTTC CASSLSGGYEQYF 13 . TRBJ2-7 . TRBV27
TGTGCCACCAGCAGAGTGGCGATAACGAGGGCAGAGACCCAGTACTTC CATSRVAITRAETQYF 16 once TRBJ2-5 . TRBV15
TGTGCCAGCAGCTTACTATACGGGGCTGGGGCCAACGTCCTGACTTTC CASSLLYGAGANVLTF 16 . TRBJ2-6 . TRBV7-9
TGCGCCAGCAGCTTGGGAGGGGGGTACTACGAGCAGTACTTC CASSLGGGYYEQYF 14 . TRBJ2-7 . TRBV5-1
TGTGCCATCAATGACGACAGGGGGCTTGGGACCCAGTACTTC CAINDDRGLGTQYF 14 . TRBJ2-5 TRBD1 TRBV10-3
TGTGCCAGCAGTGAAGCCAGCTACGAGCAGTACTTC CASSEASYEQYF 12 . TRBJ2-7 . TRBV2
TGCGCCAGCAGTCAGCCCGGACAGGGAAAAAATTTAGCCAAAAACATTCAGTACTTC CASSQPGQGKNLAKNIQYF 19 . TRBJ2-4 TRBD1 TRBV23-1
TGTGCCAGCAGTACCGAAACAGGGCACGAGCAGTACTTC CASSTETGHEQYF 13 medium-sized TRBJ2-7 . TRBV27
TGCGCCAGCAGCTTATTAGACAGGGGGGACACTGAAGCTTTCTTT CASSLLDRGDTEAFF 15 . TRBJ1-1 TRBD1 TRBV5-1
TGCGCCAGCAGCGACCGGGACAGGGAGTTAATGAACACTGAAGCTTTCTTT CASSDRDRELMNTEAFF 17 . TRBJ1-1 TRBD1 TRBV4-1
TGTGCCAGCAGACTATACAATGAGCAGTTCTTC CASRLYNEQFF 11 . TRBJ2-1 . TRBV7-2
TGTGCCAGCAGCTTGGACGGTAATGAAAAACTGTTTTTT CASSLDGNEKLFF 13 . TRBJ1-4 . TRBV5-4
TGTGCCAGCAGCCCCCAGGGGGGGGGCTACACCTTC CASSPQGGGYTF 12 . TRBJ1-2 TRBD1 TRBV9
TGTGCCAGCAGCGCACGGCCTACAGGTAGCTATGGCTACACCTTC CASSARPTGSYGYTF 15 once TRBJ1-2 . TRBV9
TGTGCCAGCAGTGAACTAGCCAAAAACATTCAGTACTTC CASSELAKNIQYF 13 . TRBJ2-4 . TRBV2
TGTGCCAGCAGCCCGGTTCGCCGCGGCAGGGGGGGGTCCTACGAGCAGTACTTC CASSPVRRGRGGSYEQYF 18 . TRBJ2-7 . TRBV11-2